A single sample gave rise to the 26 T cell receptor beta chains below, sequenced in a study of CD8+ T cells in alopecia areata. TCR sequencing used cDNA made by reverse transcription of extracted RNA. Method: immunoSEQ multiplex PCR; TCRdb's copy keeps in-frame clones and lacks some. The sample shows 120,000 or so clones, roughly 57% of them seen only once. Specified treatment: oral pan-JAK inhibitor, 5-10 mg twice daily. The source was CD4+ T cells sorted from blood, collected at week 4, from a patient treated with tofacitinib. These receptors were collected from a human donor with alopecia areata.

A few counts support this clone. The chain couples TRBV30 to TRBJ2-7; 9 bases line up with TRBD1. Germline trimming cut 1 base from V and 4 bases from J; bases unmatched to any gene: 8. The length of the CDR3 is 15 residues. Germline CDR1 GTSNPN, CDR2 SVGIG (reference sequence). The CDR3, as DNA: TGTGCCTGGAGTGCCGGGACAGGGAAAGGGTACGAGCAGTACTTC. Protein sequence: CAWSAGTGKGYEQYF.

The V call is TRBV27, the J call TRBJ1-1; D remains ambiguous. The CDR3 contains 15 residues. V lost 6 bases and J lost 0, with 14 bases in between. The germline CDR1 and CDR2 sequences are MNHEY and SMNVEV (reference sequence). CDR3 protein: CASSRLAAVNTEAFF. Written as DNA, the CDR3 is TGTGCCAGCAGCCGACTTGCAGCAGTGAACACTGAAGCTTTCTTT.

This clone appeared a few times. The rearrangement joins TRBV7-2 to TRBJ1-2, with D maybe TRBD1 (6 bases). The germline V gene encodes CDR1 SGHTA and CDR2 FQGNSA. The CDR3 length is 15 residues. The ends were cut back, 3 bases at V and 2 bases at J, with 13 bases in the middle. The chain's CDR3 is CASSLGGGSNYGYTF. CDR3 DNA sequence: TGTGCCAGCAGCTTGGGAGGGGGGTCGAACTATGGCTACACCTTC.

This rearrangement joins TRBV7-9 to TRBJ1-2; 9 nucleotides agree with TRBD1. The trim removed 8 bases at V and 6 bases at J, leaving 7 bases unmatched. The CDR3 has 13 residues. Germline V gives CDR1 SEHNR, CDR2 FQNEAQ (reference sequence). CDR3 sequence: CASGRQGENGYTF. CDR3 DNA: TGTGCCAGCGGGAGACAGGGGGAAAATGGCTACACCTTC.

By sample share, this clone is medium-sized. V usage is TRBV2 and J usage is TRBJ1-4, with 7 positions matching TRBD1. CDR3 length: 16 amino acids. V shed 2 bases and J 8 bases; nucleotides not matched to a gene: 11. Germline-derived CDR1 and CDR2 are SNHLY and FYNNEI. The CDR3 DNA is TGTGCCAGCAGTGAACCTGACAGGGCGCTTCGGGAAAAACTGTTTTTT. Amino acids: CASSEPDRALREKLFF.

The chain is built from TRBV6-5 and TRBJ2-7; TRBD1 agrees at 10 bases. The CDR3 runs 15 residues. CDR1 and CDR2 (germline): MNHEY, SVGAGI. The V gene end was trimmed by 5 bases and the J gene end by 1 base; junction bases not matched to a gene: 5. The CDR3 DNA reads as TGTGCCAGCAGTACCGGGACAGGGGTTTCCTACGAGCAGTACTTC. The encoded protein is CASSTGTGVSYEQYF.

The chain joins TRBV7-2 to TRBJ2-7; 8 positions agree with TRBD2. Losses at the gene ends were 1 base for V and 1 base for J; bases not matched to a gene: 9. The CDR3 contains 17 residues. The germline V gene has CDR1 SGHTA and CDR2 FQGNSA. The CDR3 sequence: CASSLEGGGRISYEQYF. For the CDR3, the DNA is TGTGCCAGCAGCTTAGAAGGCGGGGGGCGTATTTCCTACGAGCAGTACTTC.

The V call is TRBV7-8, the J call TRBJ2-6, with TRBD2 matching 12 bases. CDR1 and CDR2 (germline): SGHVS, FQNEAQ. The V segment lost 5 bases and the J segment 2 bases; nucleotides outside the gene matches: 10. The CDR3 runs to 19 residues. CDR3: CASSRYGSSGRAGANVLTF. CDR3 coding DNA: TGTGCCAGCAGCCGATACGGGTCTAGCGGGAGGGCTGGGGCCAACGTCCTGACTTTC.

This clone was seen only a few times. The V gene is TRBV25-1, the J gene TRBJ2-7, with unresolved D. The CDR3 loop spans 13 amino acids. Trimming took 4 bases from V and 7 from J, leaving 14 bases between them. CDR1 MGHDK and CDR2 SYGVNS come from the germline V gene. The CDR3 nucleotides are TGTGCCAGCAGTGCGTTACCCGACTGGGAGCAGTACTTC. This gives the protein CASSALPDWEQYF.

The chain carries TRBV6-5 and TRBJ2-1, with a tentative D call TRBD1 (6 bases). Germline lookup yields CDR1 MNHEY and CDR2 SVGAGI. V was trimmed by 4 bases and J by 5 bases, leaving 15 bases between them. The CDR3 contains 15 residues. This chain's CDR3 is CASSWIRGYDNEQFF. The DNA of the CDR3 is TGTGCCAGCAGTTGGATCAGGGGTTATGACAATGAGCAGTTCTTC.

V usage is TRBV7-9 and J usage is TRBJ1-5; D not resolved. Trimming pared 2 bases from V and 0 bases from J, leaving 2 bases between. The CDR3 has 13 residues. Per the germline V gene, CDR1 is SEHNR and CDR2 is FQNEAQ (reference sequence). This CDR3 reads CASSLSSNQPQHF. The CDR3 coding sequence is TGTGCCAGCAGCTTAAGTAGCAATCAGCCCCAGCATTTT.

This clone has just a few counts. Other DNA sequences from this sample encode an identical CDR3 as well. This rearrangement joins TRBV5-4 to TRBJ2-3, with D unresolved. CDR3 size: 11 residues. In germline, CDR1 is SGHNT, CDR2 YYREEE (reference sequence). V lost 0 bases to trimming and J lost 5 bases, with 1 base between them. For the CDR3, the DNA is TGTGCCAGCAGCTTGGAAGATACGCAGTATTTT. Residues: CASSLEDTQYF.

The V call is TRBV20-1, the J call TRBJ1-5, with unresolved D. Trimming stripped 3 bases from V and 4 bases from J, with 4 bases between. The CDR3 is made up of 11 amino acids. Germline V gene lookup returns CDR1 DFQATT and CDR2 SNEGSKA (reference sequence). CDR3 residues: CSARSNQPQHF. For the CDR3, the DNA is TGCAGTGCTAGGTCAAATCAGCCCCAGCATTTT.

The chain has TRBV6-5 and TRBJ2-2, with no clear D. Germline V gives CDR1 MNHEY, CDR2 SVGAGI. The CDR3 spans 13 residues. The V end lost 4 bases, the J end lost 1 base, and 4 bases lay between the germline ends. The CDR3, as DNA: TGTGCCAGCAGTTTGGGGAACACCGGGGAGCTGTTTTTT. Its translation is CASSLGNTGELFF.

This clone was seen a handful of times. The V call is TRBV30, the J call TRBJ2-3; 9 bases fit TRBD1. V trimming: 1 base; J trimming: 4 bases; junction bases outside the gene matches: 0. The V gene's germline CDR1 is GTSNPN and CDR2 SVGIG (reference sequence). The CDR3 length is 13 residues. CDR3 sequence reads: CAWSGTGADTQYF. For the CDR3, the DNA is TGTGCCTGGAGTGGGACAGGGGCAGATACGCAGTATTTT.

The chain uses TRBV2 and TRBJ2-5; D not certain. This CDR3 has 15 residues. CDR1 and CDR2 (germline): SNHLY, FYNNEI. Trimming left V 8 bases short and J 4 bases short, with 20 bases between. CDR3 DNA: TGTGCCAGCGACCCGAGAGAGAAAGGGCCAGAGACCCAGTACTTC. Protein sequence: CASDPREKGPETQYF.

This chain uses TRBV7-9 with TRBJ2-5, with no clear D. Trimming cost V 5 bases and J 4 bases, with 20 bases left between them. The CDR3 is made up of 16 amino acids. The germline V gene has CDR1 SEHNR and CDR2 FQNEAQ (reference sequence). This CDR3 reads CASSRPTSGFAETQYF. DNA for the CDR3: TGTGCCAGCAGCCGCCCCACGTCGGGTTTTGCAGAGACCCAGTACTTC.

This clone was counted only a few times. One junction end does not reproduce the germline sequence, and a read error may be involved. CDR3 sequence: CASSPRISGRNEQFF. The CDR3 DNA follows: TGTGCCAGCAGCCCACGAATTAGCGGGAGGAATGAACAGTTCTTC. V usage is TRBV5-4 and J usage is TRBJ2-1, with TRBD2 matching over 10 bases. The germline V gene encodes CDR1 SGHNT and CDR2 YYREEE (reference sequence). The length of the CDR3 is 15 residues.

V is TRBV10-3 and J is TRBJ1-2; D gene unclear. This CDR3 is built from 11 residues. Trimming left V 6 bases short and J 8 bases short, with 10 bases between. Germline V gene data show CDR1 as ENHRY and CDR2 as SYGVKD. DNA of the CDR3: TGTGCCATCAGCGAGACTGAGGGCTACACCTTC. This encodes CAISETEGYTF.

This clone was observed a handful of times. This chain joins TRBV4-1 and TRBJ2-3; D unclear. The CDR3 runs 11 residues. Germline CDR1 is MGHRA and CDR2 is YSYEKL. V was trimmed by 6 bases and J by 3 bases, leaving 4 bases between them. CDR3 in amino acids: CASRATDTQYF. For the CDR3, the DNA is TGCGCCAGCAGAGCGACAGATACGCAGTATTTT.

The sample holds one count of this clone. The rearrangement uses TRBV30 and TRBJ1-2; 11 positions match TRBD1. J lost 4 bases, V lost 3 bases, and 10 bases had no gene match. In germline, CDR1 is GTSNPN, CDR2 SVGIG (reference sequence). The CDR3 loop spans 16 amino acids. The CDR3 DNA follows: TGTGCCTGGAGGCCCGGACAGGGGGCGATAACCTATGGCTACACCTTC. Translated: CAWRPGQGAITYGYTF.

The rearrangement uses TRBV6-5 and TRBJ1-1, with no clear D. The CDR3 covers 11 residues. With 6 bases removed from V and 5 bases from J, the gap between germline ends came to 7 bases. Per the germline V gene, CDR1 is MNHEY and CDR2 is SVGAGI. CDR3 loop: CASRRGTEAFF. The CDR3 coding sequence is TGTGCCAGCAGGAGAGGAACTGAAGCTTTCTTT.

The chain employs TRBV9 and TRBJ1-4, with 8 bases lining up with TRBD1. Trimming cost V 4 bases and J 5 bases; bases outside gene matches: 10. CDR1 is SGDLS, CDR2 YYNGEE, per germline. This CDR3 comprises 16 residues. CDR3 bases: TGTGCCAGCAGCCCCAGATCGACAGGGGACAATGAAAAACTGTTTTTT. Protein sequence: CASSPRSTGDNEKLFF.

J is TRBJ2-1 and V is TRBV29-1; no reliable D call. V was pared by 4 bases and J by 6 bases, with 7 bases between. From germline, CDR1 is SQVTM and CDR2 ANQGSEA. The CDR3 totals 11 residues. The DNA of the CDR3 is TGCAGCGTTGTATCTACCAATGAGCAGTTCTTC. This encodes CSVVSTNEQFF.

This clone came up once. This rearrangement joins TRBV29-1 to TRBJ1-2, with D perhaps TRBD1 (5 bases). Germline V gene lookup returns CDR1 SQVTM and CDR2 ANQGSEA. Trimming left V 7 bases short and J 4 bases short, with 10 bases between. The CDR3 is 11 residues long. CDR3 sequence reads: CSGREGYGYTF. The DNA for the CDR3 is TGCAGCGGCAGGGAGGGCTATGGCTACACCTTC.

Remarks on this clone: This sample also contains other DNA sequences that code for the same CDR3. The chain links TRBV5-4 to TRBJ1-3, with D possibly TRBD1 on 6 matching bases. This CDR3 region has 15 residues. Germline CDR1 and CDR2: SGHNT and YYREEE (reference sequence). Trimming pared 3 bases from V and 4 bases from J, leaving 14 bases between. The DNA of the CDR3 is TGTGCCAGCAGCTCAGGACAGTCTTCCGGAAACACCATATATTTT. This encodes CASSSGQSSGNTIYF.